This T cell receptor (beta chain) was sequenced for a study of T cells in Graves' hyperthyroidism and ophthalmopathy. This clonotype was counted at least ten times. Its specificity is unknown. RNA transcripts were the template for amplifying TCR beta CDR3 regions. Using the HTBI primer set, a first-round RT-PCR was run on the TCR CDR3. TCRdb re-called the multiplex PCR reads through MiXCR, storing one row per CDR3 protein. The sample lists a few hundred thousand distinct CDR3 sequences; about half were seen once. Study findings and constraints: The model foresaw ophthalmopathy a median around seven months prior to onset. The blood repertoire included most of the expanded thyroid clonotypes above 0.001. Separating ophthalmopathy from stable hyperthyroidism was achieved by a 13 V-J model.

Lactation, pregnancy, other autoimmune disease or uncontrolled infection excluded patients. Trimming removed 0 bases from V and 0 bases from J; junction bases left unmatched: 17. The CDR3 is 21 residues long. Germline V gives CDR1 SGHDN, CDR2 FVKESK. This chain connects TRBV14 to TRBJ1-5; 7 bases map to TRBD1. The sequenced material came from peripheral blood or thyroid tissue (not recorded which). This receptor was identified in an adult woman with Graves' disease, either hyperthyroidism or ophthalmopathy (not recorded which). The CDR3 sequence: CASSQESKLGTASYSNQPQHF. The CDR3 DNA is TGTGCCAGCAGCCAAGAATCTAAACTTGGGACAGCCTCTTATAGCAATCAGCCCCAGCATTTT.